This TCR beta chain was sequenced for a study of beta chain features in type 1 diabetes. The CDR3 totals 15 residues. V lost 8 bases and J lost 1; bases outside the gene matches: 4. The germline V gene has CDR1 LNHDA and CDR2 SQIVND (reference sequence). This clone showed up just a few times. Every bit of the isolated RNA underwent reverse transcription, so sequencing read expressed TCRB transcripts. Data came from immunoSEQ multiplex PCR; TCRdb stores just in-frame clones and leaves some out. The profile shows about 130,000 clones, 9% to 9.5% of them singletons. This sequence originates from a man aged 18 to 29 in good health. The gene calls are TRBV19 and TRBJ1-5; 11 bases are a match to TRBD1. The specimen sequenced was central memory CD4+ T cells from blood. The CDR3 nucleotides read TGTGCCAGTTGGGACAGGGGGAAGAGCAATCAGCCCCAGCATTTT. Translating gives CASWDRGKSNQPQHF.